Detailed here is one TCR beta chain. Per the study methods: Nucleated cell counts were estimated from reference gene primer amplification. Sequenced by immunoSEQ multiplex PCR; TCRdb stores in-frame clones only, minus some. The D gene and trimming were derived from the DNA, and the V and J assignments and clone size from that table. The table lists roughly 250,000 clones, 70% to 90% of them singletons. CDR3 length: 15 residues. J was trimmed by 5 bases and V by 5 bases; bases with no gene match: 9. Germline V gene data show CDR1 as SGHVS and CDR2 as FNYEAQ. This entry comes from a study of blood T cell repertoires in COVID-19. Seattle's enrolled individuals joined amid active infection and were then monitored longitudinally.

This sequence originates from a human donor with COVID-19, enrolled during active disease. The donor label of this sample is uncertain. The gene calls are TRBV7-6 and TRBJ1-2, with TRBD1 matching 9 bases. Sequences were obtained from peripheral blood. The CDR3: CASSAGTGTGYGYTF. CDR3 nucleotides: TGTGCCAGCAGCGCCGGGACAGGGACTGGATATGGCTACACCTTC.